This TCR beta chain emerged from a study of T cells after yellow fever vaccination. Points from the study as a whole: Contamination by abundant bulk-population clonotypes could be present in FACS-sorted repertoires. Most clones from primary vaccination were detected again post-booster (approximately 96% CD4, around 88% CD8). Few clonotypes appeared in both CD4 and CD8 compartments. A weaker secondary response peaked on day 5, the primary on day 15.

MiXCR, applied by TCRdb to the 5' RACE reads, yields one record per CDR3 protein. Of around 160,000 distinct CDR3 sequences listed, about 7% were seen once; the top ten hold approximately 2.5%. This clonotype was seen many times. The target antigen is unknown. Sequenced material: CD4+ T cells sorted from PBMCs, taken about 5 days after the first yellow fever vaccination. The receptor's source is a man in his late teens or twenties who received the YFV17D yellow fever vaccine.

CDR3 coding DNA: TGTGCCAGCAGTCTATCACAGGGGAAGATGAACACTGAAGCTTTCTTT. Translating it yields CASSLSQGKMNTEAFF. The genes are TRBV7-6 and TRBJ1-1; 7 bases line up with TRBD1. Germline V gene sequence: CDR1 SGHVS, CDR2 FNYEAQ. The CDR3 contains 16 residues. With V trimmed by 6 bases and J by 0 bases, 10 bases remained unmatched.